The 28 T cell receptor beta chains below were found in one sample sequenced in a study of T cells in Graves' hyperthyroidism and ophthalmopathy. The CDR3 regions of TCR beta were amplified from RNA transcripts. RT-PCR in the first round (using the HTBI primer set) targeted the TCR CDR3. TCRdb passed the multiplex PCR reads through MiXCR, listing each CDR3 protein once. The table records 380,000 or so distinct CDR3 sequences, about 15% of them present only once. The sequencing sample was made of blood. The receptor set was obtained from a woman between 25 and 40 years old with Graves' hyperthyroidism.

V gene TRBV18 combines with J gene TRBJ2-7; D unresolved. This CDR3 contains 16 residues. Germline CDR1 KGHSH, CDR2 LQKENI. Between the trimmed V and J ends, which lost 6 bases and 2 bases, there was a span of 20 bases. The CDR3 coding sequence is TGTGCCAGCTCCCAAAAGAGGACCGGAATTCCCTACGAGCAGTACTTC. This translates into CASSQKRTGIPYEQYF.

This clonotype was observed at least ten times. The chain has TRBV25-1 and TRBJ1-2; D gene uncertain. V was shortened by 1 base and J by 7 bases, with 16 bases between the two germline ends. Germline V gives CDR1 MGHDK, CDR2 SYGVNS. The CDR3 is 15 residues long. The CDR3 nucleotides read TGTGCCAGCAGTGAATTATTCGGAGTCGGATCTGGCTACACCTTC. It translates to CASSELFGVGSGYTF.

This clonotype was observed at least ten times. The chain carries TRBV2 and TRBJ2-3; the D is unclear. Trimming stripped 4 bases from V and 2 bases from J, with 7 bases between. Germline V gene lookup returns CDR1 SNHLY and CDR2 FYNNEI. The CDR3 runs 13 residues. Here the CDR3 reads CASSVYSTDTQYF. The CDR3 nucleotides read TGTGCCAGCAGTGTTTACTCCACAGATACGCAGTATTTT.

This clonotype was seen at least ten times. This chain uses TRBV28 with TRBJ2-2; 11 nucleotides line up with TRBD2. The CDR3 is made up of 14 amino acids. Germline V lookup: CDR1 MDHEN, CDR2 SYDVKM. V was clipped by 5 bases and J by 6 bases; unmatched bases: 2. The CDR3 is CASSPGLAAGELFF. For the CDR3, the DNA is TGTGCCAGCAGTCCGGGACTAGCGGCCGGGGAGCTGTTTTTT.

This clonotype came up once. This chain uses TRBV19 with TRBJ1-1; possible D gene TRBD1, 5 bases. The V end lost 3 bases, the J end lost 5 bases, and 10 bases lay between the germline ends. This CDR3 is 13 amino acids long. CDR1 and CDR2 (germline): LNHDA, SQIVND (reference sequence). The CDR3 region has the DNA TGTGCCAGTAGTATCAAGGGGCGGACTGAAGCTTTCTTT. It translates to CASSIKGRTEAFF. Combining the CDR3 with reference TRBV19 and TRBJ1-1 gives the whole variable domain DGGITQSPKYLFRKEGQNVTLSCEQNLNHDAMYWYRQDPGQGLRLIYYSQIVNDFQKGDIAEGYSVSREKKESFPLTVTSAQKNPTAFYLCASSIKGRTEAFFGQGTRLTVV.

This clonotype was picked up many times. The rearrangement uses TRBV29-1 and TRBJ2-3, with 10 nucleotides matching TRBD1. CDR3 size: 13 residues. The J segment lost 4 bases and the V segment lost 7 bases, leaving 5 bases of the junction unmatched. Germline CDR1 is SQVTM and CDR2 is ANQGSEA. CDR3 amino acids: CSAAGTGADTQYF. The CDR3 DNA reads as TGCAGCGCCGCCGGGACAGGGGCAGATACGCAGTATTTT.

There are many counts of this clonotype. The CDR3 sequence is CATKGNTGDNYGYTF. CDR3 nucleotides: TGTGCCACCAAGGGGAACACAGGCGATAACTATGGCTACACCTTC. The chain is built from TRBV24-1 and TRBJ1-2, with D possibly matching TRBD1 (5 bases). The CDR3 sequence is 15 residues long. The V gene lost 8 bases and the J gene lost 1 base, with 16 bases spanning the gap. CDR1 and CDR2 (germline): KGHDR, SFDVKD.

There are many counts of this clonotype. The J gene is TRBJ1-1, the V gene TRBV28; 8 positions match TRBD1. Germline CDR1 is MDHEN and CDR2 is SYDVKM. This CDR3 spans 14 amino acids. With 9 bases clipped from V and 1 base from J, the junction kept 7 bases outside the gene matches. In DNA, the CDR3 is TGTGCCAGTCGGGACAGGTTTCCGAACACTGAAGCTTTCTTT. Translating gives CASRDRFPNTEAFF.

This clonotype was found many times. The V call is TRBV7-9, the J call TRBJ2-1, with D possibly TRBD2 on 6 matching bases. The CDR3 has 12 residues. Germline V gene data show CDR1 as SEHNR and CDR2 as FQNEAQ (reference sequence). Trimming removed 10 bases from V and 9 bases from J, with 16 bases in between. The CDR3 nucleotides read TGTGCCACCATGAACGGGGGAAGTGAGCAGTTCTTC. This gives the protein CATMNGGSEQFF.

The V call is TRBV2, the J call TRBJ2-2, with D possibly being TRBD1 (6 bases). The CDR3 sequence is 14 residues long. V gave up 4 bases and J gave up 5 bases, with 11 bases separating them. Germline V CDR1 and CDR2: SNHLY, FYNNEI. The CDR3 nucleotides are TGTGCCAGCAGTGTTTACAGGGTTACCGGGGAGCTGTTTTTT. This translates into CASSVYRVTGELFF.

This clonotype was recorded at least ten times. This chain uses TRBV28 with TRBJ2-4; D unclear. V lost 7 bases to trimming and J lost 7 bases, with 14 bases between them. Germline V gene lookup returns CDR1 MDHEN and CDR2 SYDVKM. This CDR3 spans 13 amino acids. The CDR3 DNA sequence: TGTGCCAGCACTCAAGTGGATTCGAACATTCAGTACTTC. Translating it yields CASTQVDSNIQYF.

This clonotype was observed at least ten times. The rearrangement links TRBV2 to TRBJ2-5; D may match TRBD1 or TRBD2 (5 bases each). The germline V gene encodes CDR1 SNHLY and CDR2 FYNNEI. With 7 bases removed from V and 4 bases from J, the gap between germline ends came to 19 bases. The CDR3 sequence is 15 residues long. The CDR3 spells CASTEGRGVVETQYF. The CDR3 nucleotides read TGTGCCAGCACCGAGGGAAGGGGCGTAGTAGAGACCCAGTACTTC.

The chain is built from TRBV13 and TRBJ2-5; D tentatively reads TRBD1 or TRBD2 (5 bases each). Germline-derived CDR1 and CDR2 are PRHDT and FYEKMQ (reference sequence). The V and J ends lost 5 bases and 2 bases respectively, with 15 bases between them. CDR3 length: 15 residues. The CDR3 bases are TGTGCCAGCAGCGGCCGGGACGGACGGCAAGAGACCCAGTACTTC. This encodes CASSGRDGRQETQYF.

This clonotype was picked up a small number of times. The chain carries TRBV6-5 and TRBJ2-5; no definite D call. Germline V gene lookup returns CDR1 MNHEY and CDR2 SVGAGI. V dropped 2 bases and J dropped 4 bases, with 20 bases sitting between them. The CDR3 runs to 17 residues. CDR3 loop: CASSYGPPGLNLETQYF. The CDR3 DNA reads TGTGCCAGCAGTTACGGCCCACCGGGCCTAAATTTAGAGACCCAGTACTTC.

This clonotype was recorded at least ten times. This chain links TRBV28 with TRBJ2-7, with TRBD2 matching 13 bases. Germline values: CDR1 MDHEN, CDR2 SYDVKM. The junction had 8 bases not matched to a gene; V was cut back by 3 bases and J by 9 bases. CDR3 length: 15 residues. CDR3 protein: CASSFPGTSGTTQYF. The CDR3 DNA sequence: TGTGCCAGCAGTTTCCCCGGGACTAGCGGGACGACGCAGTACTTC.

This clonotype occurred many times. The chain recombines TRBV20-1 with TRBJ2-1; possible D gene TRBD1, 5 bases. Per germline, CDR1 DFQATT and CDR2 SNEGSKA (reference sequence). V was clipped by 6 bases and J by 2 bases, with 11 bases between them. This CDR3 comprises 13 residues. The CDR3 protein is CSAFDRTYNEQFF. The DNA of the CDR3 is TGCAGTGCCTTCGACAGAACCTACAATGAGCAGTTCTTC.

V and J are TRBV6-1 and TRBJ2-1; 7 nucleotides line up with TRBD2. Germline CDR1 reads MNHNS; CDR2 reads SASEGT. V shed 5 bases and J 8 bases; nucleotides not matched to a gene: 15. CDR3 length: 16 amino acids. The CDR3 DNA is TGTGCCAGCAGTCCCCTAGTGTGGGGGAGGGCCGATGAGCAGTTCTTC. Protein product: CASSPLVWGRADEQFF.

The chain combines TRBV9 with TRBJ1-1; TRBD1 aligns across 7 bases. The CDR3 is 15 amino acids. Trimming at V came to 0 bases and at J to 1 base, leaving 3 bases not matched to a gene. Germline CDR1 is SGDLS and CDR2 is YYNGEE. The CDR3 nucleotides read TGTGCCAGCAGCGTAGCGGGGACAGCGAACACTGAAGCTTTCTTT. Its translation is CASSVAGTANTEAFF.

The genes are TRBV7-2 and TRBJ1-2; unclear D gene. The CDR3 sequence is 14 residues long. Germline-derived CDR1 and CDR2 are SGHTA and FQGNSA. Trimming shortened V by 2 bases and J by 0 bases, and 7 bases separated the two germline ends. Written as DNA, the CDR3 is TGTGCCAGCAGCTTATCGATTACTAACTATGGCTACACCTTC. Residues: CASSLSITNYGYTF.

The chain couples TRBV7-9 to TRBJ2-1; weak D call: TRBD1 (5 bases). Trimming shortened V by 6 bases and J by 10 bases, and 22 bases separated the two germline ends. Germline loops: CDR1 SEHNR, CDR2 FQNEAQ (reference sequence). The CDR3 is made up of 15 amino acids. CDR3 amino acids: CASRTETIQGREQFF. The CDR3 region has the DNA TGTGCCAGCAGGACCGAAACCATCCAGGGAAGAGAGCAGTTCTTC.

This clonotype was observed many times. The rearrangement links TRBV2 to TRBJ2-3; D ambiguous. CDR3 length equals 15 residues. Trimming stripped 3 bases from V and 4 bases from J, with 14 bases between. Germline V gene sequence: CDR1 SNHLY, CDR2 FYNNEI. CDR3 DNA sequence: TGTGCCAGCAGTGACGCGTCCAAGGTCCCAGATACGCAGTATTTT. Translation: CASSDASKVPDTQYF. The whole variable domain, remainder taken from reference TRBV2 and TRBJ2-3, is EPEVTQTPSHQVTQMGQEVILRCVPISNHLYFYWYRQILGQKVEFLVSFYNNEISEKSEIFDDQFSVERPDGSNFTLKIRSTKLEDSAMYFCASSDASKVPDTQYFGPGTRLTVL.

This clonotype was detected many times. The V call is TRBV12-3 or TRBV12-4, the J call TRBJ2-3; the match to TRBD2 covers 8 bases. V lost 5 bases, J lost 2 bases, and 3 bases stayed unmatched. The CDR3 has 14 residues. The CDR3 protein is CASSPSGYTDTQYF. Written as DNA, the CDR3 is TGTGCCAGCAGTCCTAGCGGGTACACAGATACGCAGTATTTT.

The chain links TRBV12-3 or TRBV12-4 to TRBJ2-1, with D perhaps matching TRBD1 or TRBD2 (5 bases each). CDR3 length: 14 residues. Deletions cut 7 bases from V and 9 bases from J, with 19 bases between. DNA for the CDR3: TGTGCCAGCATCCTCGGGGCTGCCTTTGGTGAGCAGTTCTTC. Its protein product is CASILGAAFGEQFF.

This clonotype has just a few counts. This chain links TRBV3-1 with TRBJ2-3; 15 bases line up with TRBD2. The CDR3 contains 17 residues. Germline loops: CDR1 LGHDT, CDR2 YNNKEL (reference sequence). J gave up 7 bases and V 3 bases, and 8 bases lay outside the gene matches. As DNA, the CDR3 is TGTGCCAGCAGCCAGGCGCGGGGACTAGCGGGAGGAAATACGCAGTATTTT. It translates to CASSQARGLAGGNTQYF.

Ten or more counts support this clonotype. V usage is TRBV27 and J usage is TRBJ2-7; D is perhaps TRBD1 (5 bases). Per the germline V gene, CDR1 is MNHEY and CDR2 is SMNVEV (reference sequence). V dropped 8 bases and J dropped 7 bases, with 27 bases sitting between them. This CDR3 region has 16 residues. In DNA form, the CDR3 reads TGTGCCAGCCTTTCCCAAGGGGCGGCCGAGGTAGGTGAGCAGTACTTC. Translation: CASLSQGAAEVGEQYF.

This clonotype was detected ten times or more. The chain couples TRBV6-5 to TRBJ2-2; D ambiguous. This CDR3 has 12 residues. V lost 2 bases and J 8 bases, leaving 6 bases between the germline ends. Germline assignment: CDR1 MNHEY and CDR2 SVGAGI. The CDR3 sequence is CASSYGNGELFF. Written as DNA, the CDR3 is TGTGCCAGCAGTTACGGCAATGGGGAGCTGTTTTTT.

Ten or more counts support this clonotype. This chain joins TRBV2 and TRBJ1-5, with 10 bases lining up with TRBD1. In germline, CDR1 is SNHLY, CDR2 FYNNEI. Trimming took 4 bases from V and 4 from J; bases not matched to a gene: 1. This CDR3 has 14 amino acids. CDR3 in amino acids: CASSAGQGNQPQHF. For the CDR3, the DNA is TGTGCCAGCAGTGCGGGACAGGGGAATCAGCCCCAGCATTTT.

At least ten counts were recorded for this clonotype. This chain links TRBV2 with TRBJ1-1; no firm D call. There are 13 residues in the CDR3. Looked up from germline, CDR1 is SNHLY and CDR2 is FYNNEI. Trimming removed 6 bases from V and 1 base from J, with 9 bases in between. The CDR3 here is CASRRVQNTEAFF. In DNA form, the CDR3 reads TGTGCCAGCAGAAGGGTACAGAACACTGAAGCTTTCTTT.